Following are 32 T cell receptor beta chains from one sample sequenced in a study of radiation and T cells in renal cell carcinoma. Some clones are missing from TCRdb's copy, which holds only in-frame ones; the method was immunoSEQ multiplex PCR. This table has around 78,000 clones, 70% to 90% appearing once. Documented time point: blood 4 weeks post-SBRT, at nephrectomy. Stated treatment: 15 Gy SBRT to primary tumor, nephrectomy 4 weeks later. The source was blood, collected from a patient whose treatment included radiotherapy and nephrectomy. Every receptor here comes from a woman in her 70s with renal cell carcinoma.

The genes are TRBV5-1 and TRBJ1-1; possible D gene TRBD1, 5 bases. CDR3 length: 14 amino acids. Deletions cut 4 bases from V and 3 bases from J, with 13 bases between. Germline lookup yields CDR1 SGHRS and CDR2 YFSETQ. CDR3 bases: TGCGCCAGCAGCCCGGTCTTAGGGGACACTGAAGCTTTCTTT. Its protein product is CASSPVLGDTEAFF.

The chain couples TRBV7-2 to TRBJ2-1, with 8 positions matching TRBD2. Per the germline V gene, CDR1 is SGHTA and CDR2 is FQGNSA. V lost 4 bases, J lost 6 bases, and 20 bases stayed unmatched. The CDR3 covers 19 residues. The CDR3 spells CASSSRGGQLVSSPNEQFF. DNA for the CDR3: TGTGCCAGCAGCTCCCGCGGGGGGCAACTCGTTTCGTCACCCAATGAGCAGTTCTTC.

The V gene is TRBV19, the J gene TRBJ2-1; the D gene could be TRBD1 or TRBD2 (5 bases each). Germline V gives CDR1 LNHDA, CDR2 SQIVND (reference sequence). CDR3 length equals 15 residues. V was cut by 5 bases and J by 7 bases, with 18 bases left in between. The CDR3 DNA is TGTGCCAGTAGTTCACCGGGCATGGGGGTAAATGAGCAGTTCTTC. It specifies CASSSPGMGVNEQFF.

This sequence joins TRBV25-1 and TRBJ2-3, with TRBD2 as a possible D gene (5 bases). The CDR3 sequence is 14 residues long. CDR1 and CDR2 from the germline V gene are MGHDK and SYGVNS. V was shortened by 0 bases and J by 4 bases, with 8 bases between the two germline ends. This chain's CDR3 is CASSEYGGADTQYF. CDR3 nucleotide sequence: TGTGCCAGCAGTGAATACGGAGGAGCAGATACGCAGTATTTT.

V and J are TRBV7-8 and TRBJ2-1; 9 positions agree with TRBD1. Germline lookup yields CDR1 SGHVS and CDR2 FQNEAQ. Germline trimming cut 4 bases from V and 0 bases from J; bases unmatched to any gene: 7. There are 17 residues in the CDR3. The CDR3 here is CASSSFDRGSSYNEQFF. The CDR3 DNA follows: TGTGCCAGCAGCTCTTTCGACAGGGGGAGCTCCTACAATGAGCAGTTCTTC.

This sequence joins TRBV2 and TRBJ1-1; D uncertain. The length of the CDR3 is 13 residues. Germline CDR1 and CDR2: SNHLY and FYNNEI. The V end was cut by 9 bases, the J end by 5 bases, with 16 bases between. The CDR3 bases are TGTGCCAGTAGCGAGGAGGGCGGAACTGAAGCTTTCTTT. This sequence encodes CASSEEGGTEAFF.

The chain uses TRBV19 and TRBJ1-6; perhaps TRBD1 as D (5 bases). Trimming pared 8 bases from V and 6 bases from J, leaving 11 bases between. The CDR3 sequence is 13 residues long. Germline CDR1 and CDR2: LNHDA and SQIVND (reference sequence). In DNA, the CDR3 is TGTGCCAGTGGGGGAGGGGCTAATTCACCCCTCCACTTT. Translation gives CASGGGANSPLHF.

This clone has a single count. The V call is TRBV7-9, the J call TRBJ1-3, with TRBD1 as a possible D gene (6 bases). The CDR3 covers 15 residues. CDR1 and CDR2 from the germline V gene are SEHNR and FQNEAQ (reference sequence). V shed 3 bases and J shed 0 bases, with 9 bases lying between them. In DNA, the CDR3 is TGTGCCAGCAGCTTGCGAGGGGGCTCTGGAAACACCATATATTTT. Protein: CASSLRGGSGNTIYF.

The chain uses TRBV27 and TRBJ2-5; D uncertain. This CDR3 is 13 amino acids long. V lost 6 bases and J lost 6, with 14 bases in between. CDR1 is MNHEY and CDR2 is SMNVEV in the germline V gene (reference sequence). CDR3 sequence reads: CASSSSAGKTQYF. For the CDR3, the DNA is TGTGCCAGCAGCTCCTCAGCAGGCAAGACCCAGTACTTC.

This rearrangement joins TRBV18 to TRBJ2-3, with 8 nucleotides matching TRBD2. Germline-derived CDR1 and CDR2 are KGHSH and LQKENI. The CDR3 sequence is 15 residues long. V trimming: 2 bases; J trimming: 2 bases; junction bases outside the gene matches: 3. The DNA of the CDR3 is TGTGCCAGCTCACCATTCGGGAGGGACACAGATACGCAGTATTTT. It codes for CASSPFGRDTDTQYF.

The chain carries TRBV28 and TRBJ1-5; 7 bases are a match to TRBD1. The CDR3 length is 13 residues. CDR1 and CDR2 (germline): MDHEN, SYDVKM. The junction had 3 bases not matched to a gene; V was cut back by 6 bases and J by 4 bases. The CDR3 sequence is CASRKTGNQPQHF. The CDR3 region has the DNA TGTGCCAGCAGAAAGACAGGGAATCAGCCCCAGCATTTT. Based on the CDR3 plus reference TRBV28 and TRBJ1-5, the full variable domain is DVKVTQSSRYLVKRTGEKVFLECVQDMDHENMFWYRQDPGLGLRLIYFSYDVKMKEKGDIPEGYSVSREKKERFSLILESASTNQTSMYLCASRKTGNQPQHFGDGTRLSIL.

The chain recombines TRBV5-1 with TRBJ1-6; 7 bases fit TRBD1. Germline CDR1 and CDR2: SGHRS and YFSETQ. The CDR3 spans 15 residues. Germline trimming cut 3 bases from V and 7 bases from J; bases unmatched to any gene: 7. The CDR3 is CASSWEGQTNSPLHF. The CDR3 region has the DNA TGCGCCAGCAGCTGGGAGGGACAGACGAATTCACCCCTCCACTTT.

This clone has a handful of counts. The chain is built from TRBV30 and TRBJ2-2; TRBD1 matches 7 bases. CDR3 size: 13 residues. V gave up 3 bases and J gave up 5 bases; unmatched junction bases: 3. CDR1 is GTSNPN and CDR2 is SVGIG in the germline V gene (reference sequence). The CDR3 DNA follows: TGTGCCTGGAGGGGCAGGGGGACCGGGGAGCTGTTTTTT. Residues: CAWRGRGTGELFF. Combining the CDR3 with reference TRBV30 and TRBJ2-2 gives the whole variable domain SQTIHQWPATLVQPVGSPLSLECTVEGTSNPNLYWYRQAAGRGLQLLFYSVGIGQISSEVPQNLSASRPQDRQFILSSKKLLLSDSGFYLCAWRGRGTGELFFGEGSRLTVL.

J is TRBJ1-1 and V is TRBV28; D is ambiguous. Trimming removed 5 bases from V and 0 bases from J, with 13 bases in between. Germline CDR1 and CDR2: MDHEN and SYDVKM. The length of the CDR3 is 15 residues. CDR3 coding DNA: TGTGCCAGCAGTCCGCTAACCGGGGTGAACACTGAAGCTTTCTTT. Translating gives CASSPLTGVNTEAFF.

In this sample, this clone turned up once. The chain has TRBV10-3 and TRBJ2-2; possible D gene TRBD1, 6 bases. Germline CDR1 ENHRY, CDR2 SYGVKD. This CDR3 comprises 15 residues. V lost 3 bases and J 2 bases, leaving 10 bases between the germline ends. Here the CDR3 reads CAISEWTDNTGELFF. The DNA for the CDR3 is TGTGCCATCAGTGAATGGACAGACAACACCGGGGAGCTGTTTTTT.

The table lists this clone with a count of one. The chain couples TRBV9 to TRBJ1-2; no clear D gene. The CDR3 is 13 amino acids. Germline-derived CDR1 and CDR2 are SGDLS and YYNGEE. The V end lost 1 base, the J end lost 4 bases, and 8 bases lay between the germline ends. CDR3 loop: CASSVSVSYGYTF. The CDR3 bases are TGTGCCAGCAGCGTATCCGTTTCCTATGGCTACACCTTC.

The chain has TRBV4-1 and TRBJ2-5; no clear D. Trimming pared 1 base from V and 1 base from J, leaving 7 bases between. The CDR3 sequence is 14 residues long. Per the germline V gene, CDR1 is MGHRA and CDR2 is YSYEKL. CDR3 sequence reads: CASSQGRFQETQYF. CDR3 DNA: TGCGCCAGCAGCCAAGGTCGATTCCAAGAGACCCAGTACTTC.

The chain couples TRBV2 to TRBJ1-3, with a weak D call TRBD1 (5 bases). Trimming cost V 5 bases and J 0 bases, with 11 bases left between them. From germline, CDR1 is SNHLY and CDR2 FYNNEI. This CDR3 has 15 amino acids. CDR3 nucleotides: TGTGCCAGCAGTATTGACAGTGTCTCTGGAAACACCATATATTTT. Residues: CASSIDSVSGNTIYF.

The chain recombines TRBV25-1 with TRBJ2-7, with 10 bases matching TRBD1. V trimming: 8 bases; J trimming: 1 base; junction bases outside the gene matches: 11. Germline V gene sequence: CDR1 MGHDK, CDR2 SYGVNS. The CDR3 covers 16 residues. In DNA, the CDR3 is TGTGCCAGCGCCGGGACAGGGGTTTCGCGATCCTACGAGCAGTACTTC. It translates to CASAGTGVSRSYEQYF.

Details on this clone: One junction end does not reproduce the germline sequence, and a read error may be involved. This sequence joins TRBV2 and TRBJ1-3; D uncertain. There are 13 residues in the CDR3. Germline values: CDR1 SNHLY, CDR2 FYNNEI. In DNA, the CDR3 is TGCCAAAGTCGGCAGAGCTCTGGAAACACCATATATTTT. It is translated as CQSRQSSGNTIYF.

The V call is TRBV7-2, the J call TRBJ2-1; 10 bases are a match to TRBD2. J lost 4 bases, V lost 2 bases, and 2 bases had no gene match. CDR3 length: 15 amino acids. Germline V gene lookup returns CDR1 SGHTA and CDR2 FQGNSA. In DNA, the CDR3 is TGTGCCAGCAGCTTATCAGCGGGGGGGTACAATGAGCAGTTCTTC. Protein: CASSLSAGGYNEQFF.

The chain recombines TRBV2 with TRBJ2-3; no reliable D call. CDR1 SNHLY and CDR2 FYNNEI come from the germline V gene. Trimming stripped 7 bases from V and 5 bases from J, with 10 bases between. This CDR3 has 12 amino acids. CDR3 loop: CASKRTGDTQYF. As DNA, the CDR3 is TGTGCCAGCAAAAGAACTGGAGATACGCAGTATTTT.

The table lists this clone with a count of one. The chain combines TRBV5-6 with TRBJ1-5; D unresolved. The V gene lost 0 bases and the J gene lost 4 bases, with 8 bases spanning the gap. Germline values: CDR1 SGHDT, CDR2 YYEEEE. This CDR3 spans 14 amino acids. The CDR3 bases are TGTGCCAGCAGCTTGGGGCAGACAAATCAGCCCCAGCATTTT. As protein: CASSLGQTNQPQHF.

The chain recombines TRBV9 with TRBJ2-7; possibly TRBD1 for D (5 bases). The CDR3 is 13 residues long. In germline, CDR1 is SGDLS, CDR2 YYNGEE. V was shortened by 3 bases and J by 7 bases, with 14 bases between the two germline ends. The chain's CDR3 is CASSGPLGAEQYF. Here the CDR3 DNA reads TGTGCCAGCAGCGGACCTCTAGGGGCAGAGCAGTACTTC.

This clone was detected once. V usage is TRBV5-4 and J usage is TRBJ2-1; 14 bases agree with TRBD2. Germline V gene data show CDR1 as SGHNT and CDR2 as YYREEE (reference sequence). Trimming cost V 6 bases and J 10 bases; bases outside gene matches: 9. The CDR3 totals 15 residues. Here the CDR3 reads CASTPTSGGAQEQFF. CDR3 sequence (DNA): TGTGCCAGCACCCCGACTAGCGGGGGGGCTCAGGAGCAGTTCTTC.

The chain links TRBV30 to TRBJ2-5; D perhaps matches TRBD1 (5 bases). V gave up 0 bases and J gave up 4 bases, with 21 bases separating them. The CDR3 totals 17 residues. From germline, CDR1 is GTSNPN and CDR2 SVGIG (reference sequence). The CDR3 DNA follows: TGTGCCTGGAGTGTACTGAGTCCCCAGGGTCGAGGAGAGACCCAGTACTTC. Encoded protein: CAWSVLSPQGRGETQYF.

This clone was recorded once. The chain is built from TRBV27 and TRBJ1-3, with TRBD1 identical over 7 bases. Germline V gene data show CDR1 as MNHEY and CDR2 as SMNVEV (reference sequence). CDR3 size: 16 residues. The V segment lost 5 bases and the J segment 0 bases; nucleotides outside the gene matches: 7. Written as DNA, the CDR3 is TGTGCCAGCAGTCCCTTGGGACAGAGCTCTGGAAACACCATATATTTT. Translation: CASSPLGQSSGNTIYF.

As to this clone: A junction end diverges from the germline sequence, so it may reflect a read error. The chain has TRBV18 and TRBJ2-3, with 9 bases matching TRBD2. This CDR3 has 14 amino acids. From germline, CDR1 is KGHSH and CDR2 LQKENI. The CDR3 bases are TGTGCCAGCTCACCAAGCGGGGGGACCACCCGCCAGTTTTTT. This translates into CASSPSGGTTRQFF.

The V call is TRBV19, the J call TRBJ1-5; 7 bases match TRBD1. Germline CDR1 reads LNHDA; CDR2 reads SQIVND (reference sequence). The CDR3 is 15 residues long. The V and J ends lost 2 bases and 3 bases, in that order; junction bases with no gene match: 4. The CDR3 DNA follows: TGTGCCAGTAGTATAATACAGGGGACCAATCAGCCCCAGCATTTT. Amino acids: CASSIIQGTNQPQHF.

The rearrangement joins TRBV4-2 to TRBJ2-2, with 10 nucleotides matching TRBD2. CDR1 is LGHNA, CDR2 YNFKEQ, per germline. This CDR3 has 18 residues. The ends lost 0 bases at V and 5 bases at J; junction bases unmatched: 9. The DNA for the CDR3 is TGTGCCAGCAGCCAAGATCCCCTAGCGGGGGATCAAACCGGGGAGCTGTTTTTT. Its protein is CASSQDPLAGDQTGELFF.

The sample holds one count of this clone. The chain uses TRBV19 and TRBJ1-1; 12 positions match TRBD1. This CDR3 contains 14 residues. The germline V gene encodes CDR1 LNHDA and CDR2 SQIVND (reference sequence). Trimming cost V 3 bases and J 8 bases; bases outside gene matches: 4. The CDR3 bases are TGTGCCAGTAGTATGGCGGGACAGGGGGCGGAAGCTTTCTTT. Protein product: CASSMAGQGAEAFF. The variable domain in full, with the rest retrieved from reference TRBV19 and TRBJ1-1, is DGGITQSPKYLFRKEGQNVTLSCEQNLNHDAMYWYRQDPGQGLRLIYYSQIVNDFQKGDIAEGYSVSREKKESFPLTVTSAQKNPTAFYLCASSMAGQGAEAFFGQGTRLTVV.

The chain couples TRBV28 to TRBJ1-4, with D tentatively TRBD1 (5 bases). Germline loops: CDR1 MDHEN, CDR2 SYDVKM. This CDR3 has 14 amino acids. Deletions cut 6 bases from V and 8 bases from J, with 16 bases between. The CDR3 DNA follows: TGTGCCAGCAGGGGGGGACCCGGAGAGGAAAAACTGTTTTTT. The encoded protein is CASRGGPGEEKLFF.